This T cell receptor (beta chain) was recovered during a study of cytomegalovirus exposure and HLA in healthy donors. Study observations and caveats: About 87% or about 30% of the time was how often most TCR beta V segments were productive, according to an earlier analysis. Later analysis demonstrated an association between a missense DCLRE1C variant and TCR beta V- and J-gene trimming.

This CDR3 comprises 16 residues. CDR1 is SGHKS and CDR2 is YYEKEE in the germline V gene (reference sequence). Trimming took 3 bases from V and 5 from J, leaving 20 bases between them. Use of 60 Vbeta and 13 Jbeta primers characterized the PCR. Assay used: immunoSEQ multiplex PCR; TCRdb lists only in-frame clones, some missing. The sample has under 200,000 clones, 75% seen once. As for this clone: What it binds is unknown.

The TCR comes from a man between 18 and 35 years old in good health and CMV-seronegative. The sample consisted of PBMCs. The chain uses TRBV5-5 and TRBJ2-5; weak D call: TRBD2 (6 bases). The CDR3 spells CASSSNLALEGETQYF. The CDR3 region has the DNA TGTGCCAGCAGCTCTAACCTAGCGCTAGAGGGGGAGACCCAGTACTTC.